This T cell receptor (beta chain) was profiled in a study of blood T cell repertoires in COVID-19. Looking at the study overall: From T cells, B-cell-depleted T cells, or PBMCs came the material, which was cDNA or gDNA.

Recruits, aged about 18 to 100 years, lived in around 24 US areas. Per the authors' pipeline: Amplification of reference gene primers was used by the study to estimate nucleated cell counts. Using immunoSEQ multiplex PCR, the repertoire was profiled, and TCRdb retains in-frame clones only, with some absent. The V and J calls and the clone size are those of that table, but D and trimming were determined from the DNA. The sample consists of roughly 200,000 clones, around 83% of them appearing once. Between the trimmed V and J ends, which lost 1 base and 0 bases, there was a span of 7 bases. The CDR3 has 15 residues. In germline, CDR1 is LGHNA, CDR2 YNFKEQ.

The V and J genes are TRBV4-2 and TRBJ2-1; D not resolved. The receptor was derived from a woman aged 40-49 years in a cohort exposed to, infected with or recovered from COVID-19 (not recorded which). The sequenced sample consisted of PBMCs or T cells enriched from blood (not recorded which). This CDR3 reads CASSQGRSSYNEQFF. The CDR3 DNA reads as TGTGCCAGCAGCCAAGGGCGGAGCTCCTACAATGAGCAGTTCTTC.